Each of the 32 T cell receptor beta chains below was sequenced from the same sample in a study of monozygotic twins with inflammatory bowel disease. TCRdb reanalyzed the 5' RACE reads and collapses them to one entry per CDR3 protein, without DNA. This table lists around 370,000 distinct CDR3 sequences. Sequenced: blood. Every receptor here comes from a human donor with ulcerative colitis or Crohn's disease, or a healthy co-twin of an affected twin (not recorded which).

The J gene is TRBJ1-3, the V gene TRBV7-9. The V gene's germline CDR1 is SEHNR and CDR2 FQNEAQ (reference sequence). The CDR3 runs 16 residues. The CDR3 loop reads CASSLAFSLSGNTIYF.

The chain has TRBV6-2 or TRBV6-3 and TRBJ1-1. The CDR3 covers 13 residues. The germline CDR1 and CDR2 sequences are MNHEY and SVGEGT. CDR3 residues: CASSYRESTEAFF.

The CDR3 protein is CASSQDSGLYNEQFF. The chain carries TRBV4-3 and TRBJ2-1; as DNA is missing, the TRBD2 call by TCRdb cannot be tested. The CDR3 length is 15 residues. Per germline, CDR1 LGHNA and CDR2 YSLEER.

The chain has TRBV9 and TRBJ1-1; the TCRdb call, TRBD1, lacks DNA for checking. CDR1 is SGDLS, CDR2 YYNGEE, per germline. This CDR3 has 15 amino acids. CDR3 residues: CASSVAGTENTEAFF.

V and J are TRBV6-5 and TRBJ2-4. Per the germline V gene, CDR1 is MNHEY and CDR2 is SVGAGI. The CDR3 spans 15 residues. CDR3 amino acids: CASSYSVSAKNIQYF.

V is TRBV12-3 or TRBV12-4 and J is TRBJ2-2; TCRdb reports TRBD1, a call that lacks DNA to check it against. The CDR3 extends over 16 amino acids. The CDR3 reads CASRPDRVEDTGELFF.

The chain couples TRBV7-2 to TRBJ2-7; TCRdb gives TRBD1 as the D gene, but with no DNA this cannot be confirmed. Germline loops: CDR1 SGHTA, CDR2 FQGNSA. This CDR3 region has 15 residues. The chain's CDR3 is CASSSVGTGTYEQYF.

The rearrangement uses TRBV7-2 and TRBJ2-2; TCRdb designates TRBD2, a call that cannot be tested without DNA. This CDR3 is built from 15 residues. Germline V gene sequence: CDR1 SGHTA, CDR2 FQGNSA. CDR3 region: CASSKGTTNTGELFF.

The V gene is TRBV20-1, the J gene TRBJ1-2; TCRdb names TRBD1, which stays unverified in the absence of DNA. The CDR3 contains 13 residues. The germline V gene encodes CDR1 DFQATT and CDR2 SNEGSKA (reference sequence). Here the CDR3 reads CSAPQGAVYGYTF.

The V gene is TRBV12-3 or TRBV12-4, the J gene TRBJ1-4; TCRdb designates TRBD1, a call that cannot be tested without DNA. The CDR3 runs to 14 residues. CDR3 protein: CASSARDSNEKLFF.

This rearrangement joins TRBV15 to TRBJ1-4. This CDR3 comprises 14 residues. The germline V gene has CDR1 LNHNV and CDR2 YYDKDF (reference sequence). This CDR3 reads CATSLGGRNEKLFF.

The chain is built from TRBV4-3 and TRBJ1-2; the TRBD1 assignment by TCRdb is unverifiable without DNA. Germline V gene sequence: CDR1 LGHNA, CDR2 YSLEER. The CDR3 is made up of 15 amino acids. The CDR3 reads CASSLFTGGEGGYTF.

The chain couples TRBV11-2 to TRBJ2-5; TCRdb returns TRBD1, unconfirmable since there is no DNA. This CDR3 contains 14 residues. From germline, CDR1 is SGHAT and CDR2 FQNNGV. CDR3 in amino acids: CASSYGGTQETQYF.

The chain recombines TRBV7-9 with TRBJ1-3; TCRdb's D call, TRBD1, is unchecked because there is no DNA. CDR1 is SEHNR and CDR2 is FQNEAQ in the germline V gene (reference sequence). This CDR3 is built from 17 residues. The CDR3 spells CASSSSPPGPAGNTIYF.

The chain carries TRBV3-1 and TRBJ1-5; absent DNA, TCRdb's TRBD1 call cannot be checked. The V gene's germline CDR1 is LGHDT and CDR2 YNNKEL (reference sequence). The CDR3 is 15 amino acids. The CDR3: CASSQTVARNQPQHF.

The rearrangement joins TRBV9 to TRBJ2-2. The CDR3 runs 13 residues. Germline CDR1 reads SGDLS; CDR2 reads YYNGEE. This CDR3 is CASGGEWPGELFF.

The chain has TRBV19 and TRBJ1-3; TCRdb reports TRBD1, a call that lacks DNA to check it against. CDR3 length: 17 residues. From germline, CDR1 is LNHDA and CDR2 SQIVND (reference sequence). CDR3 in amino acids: CATRGSFAGPGVNTIYF.

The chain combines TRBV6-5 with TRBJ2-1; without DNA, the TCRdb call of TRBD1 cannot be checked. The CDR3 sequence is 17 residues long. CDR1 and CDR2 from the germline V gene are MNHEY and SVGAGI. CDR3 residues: CASSSTLHGSRRNEQFF.

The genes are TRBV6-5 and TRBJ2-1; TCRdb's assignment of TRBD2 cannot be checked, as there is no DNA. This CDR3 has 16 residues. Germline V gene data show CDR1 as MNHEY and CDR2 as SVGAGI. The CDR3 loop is CASSSRRGAMNNEQFF.

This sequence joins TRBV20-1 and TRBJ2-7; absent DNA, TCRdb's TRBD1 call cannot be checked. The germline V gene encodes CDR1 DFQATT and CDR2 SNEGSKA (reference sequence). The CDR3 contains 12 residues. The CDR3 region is CSAIVTGYEQYF.

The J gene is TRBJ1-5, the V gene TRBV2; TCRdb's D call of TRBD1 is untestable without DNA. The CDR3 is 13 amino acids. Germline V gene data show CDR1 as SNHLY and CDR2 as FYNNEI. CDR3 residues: CATNIQGGQPQHF.

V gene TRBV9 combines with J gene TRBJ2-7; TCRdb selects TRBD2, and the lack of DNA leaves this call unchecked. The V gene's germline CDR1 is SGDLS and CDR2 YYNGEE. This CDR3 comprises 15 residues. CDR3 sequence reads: CASSAGTSGSYEQYF.

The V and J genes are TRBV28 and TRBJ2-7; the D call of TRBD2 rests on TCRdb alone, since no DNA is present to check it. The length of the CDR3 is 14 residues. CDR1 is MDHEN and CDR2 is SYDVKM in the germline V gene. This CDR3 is CASSLSGGRYEQYF. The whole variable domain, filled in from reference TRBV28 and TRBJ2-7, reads DVKVTQSSRYLVKRTGEKVFLECVQDMDHENMFWYRQDPGLGLRLIYFSYDVKMKEKGDIPEGYSVSREKKERFSLILESASTNQTSMYLCASSLSGGRYEQYFGPGTRLTVT.

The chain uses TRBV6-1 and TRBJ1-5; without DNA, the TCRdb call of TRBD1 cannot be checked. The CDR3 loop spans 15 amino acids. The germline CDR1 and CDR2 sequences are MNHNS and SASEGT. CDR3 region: CASRQGQGNYQPQHF.

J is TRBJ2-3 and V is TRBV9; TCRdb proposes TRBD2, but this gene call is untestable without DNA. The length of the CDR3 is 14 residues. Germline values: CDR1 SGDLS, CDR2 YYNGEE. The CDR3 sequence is CASSASLGTDTQYF.

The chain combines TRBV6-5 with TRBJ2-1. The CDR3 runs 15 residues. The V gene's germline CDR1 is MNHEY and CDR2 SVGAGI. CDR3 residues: CASSYGTQPYNEQFF.

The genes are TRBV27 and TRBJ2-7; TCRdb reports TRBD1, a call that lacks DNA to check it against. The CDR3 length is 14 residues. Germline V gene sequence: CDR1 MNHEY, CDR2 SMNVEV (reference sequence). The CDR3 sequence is CASRRGGQVYEQYF.

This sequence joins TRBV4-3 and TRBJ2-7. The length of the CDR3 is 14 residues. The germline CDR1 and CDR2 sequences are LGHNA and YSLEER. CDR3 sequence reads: CASSQDREIYEQYF.

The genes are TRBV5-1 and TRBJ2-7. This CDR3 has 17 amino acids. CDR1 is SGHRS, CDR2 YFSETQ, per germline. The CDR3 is CASSLAYDPSLTYEQYF. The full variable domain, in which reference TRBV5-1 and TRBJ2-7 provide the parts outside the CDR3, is KAGVTQTPRYLIKTRGQQVTLSCSPISGHRSVSWYQQTPGQGLQFLFEYFSETQRNKGNFPGRFSGRQFSNSRSEMNVSTLELGDSALYLCASSLAYDPSLTYEQYFGPGTRLTVT.

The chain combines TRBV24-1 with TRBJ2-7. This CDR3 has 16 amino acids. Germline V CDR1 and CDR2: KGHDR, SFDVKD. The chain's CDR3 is CATSDWPNRRLYEQYF.

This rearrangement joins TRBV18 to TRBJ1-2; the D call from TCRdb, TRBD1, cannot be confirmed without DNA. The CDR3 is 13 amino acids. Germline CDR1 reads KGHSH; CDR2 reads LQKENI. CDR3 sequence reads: CASSQPGDYGYTF. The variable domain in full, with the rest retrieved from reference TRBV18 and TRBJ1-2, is NAGVMQNPRHLVRRRGQEARLRCSPMKGHSHVYWYRQLPEEGLKFMVYLQKENIIDESGMPKERFSAEFPKEGPSILRIQQVVRGDSAAYFCASSQPGDYGYTFGSGTRLTVV.

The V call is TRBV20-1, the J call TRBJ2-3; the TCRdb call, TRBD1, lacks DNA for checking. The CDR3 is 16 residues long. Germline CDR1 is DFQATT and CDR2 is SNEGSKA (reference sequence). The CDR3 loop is CSARDEAVRPGFTQYF.